The next 28 T cell receptor beta chains were all read from a single sample in a study of low-dose radiotherapy and immunotherapy resistance in tumors. TCRs were amplified for approximately 21 PCR cycles with a constant-region primer and V-primer adapter. TCRdb processed the reads anew with MiXCR; each CDR3 protein has one entry. The sample has approximately 47,000 distinct CDR3 sequences; 12% are singletons. The time point: before trial treatment. The material sequenced was PBMCs, taken before treatment. The receptors shown here come from a female donor with ovarian cancer.

This clonotype was counted many times. The genes are TRBV12-3 or TRBV12-4 and TRBJ1-5; no definite D call. V was cut by 7 bases and J by 4 bases, with 11 bases left in between. The CDR3 is made up of 13 amino acids. The CDR3 DNA follows: TGTGCCAGCAAACGCAGCCTAAATCAGCCCCAGCATTTT. Amino acid sequence: CASKRSLNQPQHF.

This clonotype was seen at least ten times. The chain has TRBV28 and TRBJ1-5, with TRBD1 identical over 9 bases. The length of the CDR3 is 17 residues. The germline gives CDR1 MDHEN, CDR2 SYDVKM. J lost 4 bases, V lost 3 bases, and 10 bases had no gene match. The DNA of the CDR3 is TGTGCCAGCAGTTTGACCTTCGGGACAGGGATGAATCAGCCCCAGCATTTT. It is translated as CASSLTFGTGMNQPQHF.

This clonotype occurred many times. The chain couples TRBV2 to TRBJ2-6; weak D call: TRBD1 (5 bases). Germline V gene sequence: CDR1 SNHLY, CDR2 FYNNEI. V lost 6 bases and J lost 4, with 13 bases in between. This CDR3 has 15 amino acids. CDR3 DNA: TGTGCCAGCAGCCCCAGGGTGTTGGGGGCCAACGTCCTGACTTTC. It codes for CASSPRVLGANVLTF.

This clonotype has at least ten counts. The V and J genes are TRBV7-3 and TRBJ2-3; tentative D call: TRBD2 (6 bases). CDR3 size: 16 residues. The germline V gene has CDR1 SGHTA and CDR2 FQGTGA. V dropped 6 bases and J dropped 1 base, with 17 bases sitting between them. The CDR3 region is CASRPDGGLRTDTQYF. In DNA form, the CDR3 reads TGTGCCAGCAGACCAGACGGGGGACTCCGCACAGATACGCAGTATTTT.

This clonotype was seen at least ten times. The V gene is TRBV2, the J gene TRBJ2-1, with D unclear. Germline V lookup: CDR1 SNHLY, CDR2 FYNNEI. This CDR3 has 12 residues. V was pared by 7 bases and J by 7 bases, with 11 bases between. CDR3 nucleotides: TGTGCCAGCACCAGAATAGGGAATGAGCAGTTCTTC. It codes for CASTRIGNEQFF.

This clonotype was detected only once. This chain links TRBV28 with TRBJ2-3; tentative D call: TRBD2 (5 bases). The germline CDR1 and CDR2 sequences are MDHEN and SYDVKM. This CDR3 has 13 residues. Between the trimmed V and J ends, which lost 6 bases and 4 bases, there was a span of 11 bases. CDR3 nucleotides: TGTGCCAGCAGAGGGAGTCTCCCAGATACGCAGTATTTT. Protein product: CASRGSLPDTQYF.

V usage is TRBV7-3 and J usage is TRBJ2-1, with TRBD2 matching 10 bases. The CDR3 extends over 17 amino acids. The V segment lost 4 bases and the J segment 6 bases; nucleotides outside the gene matches: 12. Germline loops: CDR1 SGHTA, CDR2 FQGTGA. The CDR3 DNA reads TGTGCCAGCAGCTCCGGAAGCGGGAGGGCCTTCGGCAATGAGCAGTTCTTC. This sequence encodes CASSSGSGRAFGNEQFF.

This clonotype was found many times. This rearrangement joins TRBV7-8 to TRBJ2-7; D may be TRBD1 or TRBD2 (5 bases each). Germline lookup yields CDR1 SGHVS and CDR2 FQNEAQ. CDR3 length: 13 residues. V lost 3 bases, J lost 6 bases, and 12 bases lay in between. The CDR3 loop reads CASSLGTSGEQYF. The CDR3 nucleotides read TGTGCCAGCAGCTTGGGGACCTCGGGCGAGCAGTACTTC.

This clonotype was recorded at least ten times. The chain uses TRBV25-1 and TRBJ2-1; D may be TRBD2 (6 bases). Germline V gene data show CDR1 as MGHDK and CDR2 as SYGVNS. The ends were cut back, 2 bases at V and 10 bases at J, with 15 bases in the middle. There are 14 residues in the CDR3. The CDR3 region is CASSERPGRGEQFF. The CDR3 DNA follows: TGTGCCAGCAGTGAAAGACCCGGGCGGGGAGAGCAGTTCTTC.

This clonotype was seen many times. The V call is TRBV3-1, the J call TRBJ1-1; D not certain. V shed 0 bases and J shed 7 bases, with 9 bases lying between them. Per the germline V gene, CDR1 is LGHDT and CDR2 is YNNKEL (reference sequence). The CDR3 loop spans 13 amino acids. CDR3 nucleotides: TGTGCCAGCAGCCAAGACCCGGCGATTGAAGCTTTCTTT. Protein sequence: CASSQDPAIEAFF.

This clonotype was detected many times. CDR3 residues: CASSKGGNQPQHF. Written as DNA, the CDR3 is TGTGCCAGCAGTAAGGGAGGGAATCAGCCCCAGCATTTT. V usage is TRBV2 and J usage is TRBJ1-5, with D uncertain. The CDR3 is made up of 13 amino acids. Deletions cut 5 bases from V and 4 bases from J, with 9 bases between. Germline values: CDR1 SNHLY, CDR2 FYNNEI.

V gene TRBV3-1 combines with J gene TRBJ2-5; 11 nucleotides align to TRBD2. The trim removed 0 bases at V and 0 bases at J, leaving 9 bases unmatched. Germline CDR1 LGHDT, CDR2 YNNKEL (reference sequence). CDR3 length: 19 residues. Here the CDR3 DNA reads TGTGCCAGCAGCCAAGATCTGGCTAGCGGGGGGTCTTACCAAGAGACCCAGTACTTC. Amino acid sequence: CASSQDLASGGSYQETQYF.

This clonotype was observed at least ten times. This sequence joins TRBV5-1 and TRBJ2-1; unclear D gene. CDR1 and CDR2 (germline): SGHRS, YFSETQ. There are 15 residues in the CDR3. V was cut by 7 bases and J by 2 bases, with 16 bases left in between. As DNA, the CDR3 is TGCGCCAGCGTCTCCGACTTCTCCGCCTACAATGAGCAGTTCTTC. As protein: CASVSDFSAYNEQFF. Full variable domain (remainder filled in from reference TRBV5-1 and TRBJ2-1): KAGVTQTPRYLIKTRGQQVTLSCSPISGHRSVSWYQQTPGQGLQFLFEYFSETQRNKGNFPGRFSGRQFSNSRSEMNVSTLELGDSALYLCASVSDFSAYNEQFFGPGTRLTVL.

At least ten counts were recorded for this clonotype. The chain carries TRBV2 and TRBJ2-1, with TRBD2 matching 7 bases. Germline CDR1 SNHLY, CDR2 FYNNEI. The CDR3 has 16 amino acids. The V segment lost 3 bases and the J segment 4 bases; nucleotides outside the gene matches: 9. CDR3 protein: CASSEGGGTLYNEQFF. The DNA of the CDR3 is TGTGCCAGCAGTGAGGGGGGGGGGACTTTGTACAATGAGCAGTTCTTC.

This clonotype was detected ten times or more. The CDR3 nucleotides read TGTGCCAGCGGGGTATCCTACGAGCAGTACTTC. The encoded protein is CASGVSYEQYF. J is TRBJ2-7 and V is TRBV6-2 or TRBV6-3, with D unresolved. V dropped 8 bases and J dropped 1 base, with 6 bases sitting between them. CDR3 size: 11 residues. Germline CDR1 and CDR2: MNHEY and SVGEGT.

The table lists this clonotype with many counts. V usage is TRBV29-1 and J usage is TRBJ2-2; possibly TRBD1 for D (6 bases). Germline V lookup: CDR1 SQVTM, CDR2 ANQGSEA. The CDR3 extends over 15 amino acids. Trimming removed 0 bases from V and 11 bases from J, with 19 bases in between. CDR3 loop: CSVEDDRFLRGELFF. CDR3 in DNA: TGCAGCGTTGAAGATGACAGGTTCCTCCGGGGAGAGCTGTTTTTT.

V gene TRBV10-3 combines with J gene TRBJ1-5; D might be TRBD1 (5 bases). V was clipped by 3 bases and J by 1 base, with 22 bases between them. The germline gives CDR1 ENHRY, CDR2 SYGVKD. CDR3 size: 19 residues. In DNA, the CDR3 is TGTGCCATCAGTGATTTTGGCAGCGTCGACGGGGGGAGCAATCAGCCCCAGCATTTT. Residues: CAISDFGSVDGGSNQPQHF.

This clonotype was recorded many times. J is TRBJ2-7 and V is TRBV20-1; 7 positions match TRBD1. The CDR3 is 14 residues long. V gave up 0 bases and J gave up 6 bases; unmatched junction bases: 8. From germline, CDR1 is DFQATT and CDR2 SNEGSKA (reference sequence). The CDR3 DNA is TGCAGTGCTAGAGAGACAGGGAAGTTTCGCGAGCAGTACTTC. Protein: CSARETGKFREQYF.

This clonotype was counted at least ten times. The chain employs TRBV7-2 and TRBJ2-4, with a possible D match to TRBD2 (6 bases). From germline, CDR1 is SGHTA and CDR2 FQGNSA. There are 17 residues in the CDR3. Trimming cost V 5 bases and J 1 base, with 18 bases left between them. The CDR3 DNA sequence: TGTGCCAGCAGCACCGCGGCGGGGATGGGGGCCAAAAACATTCAGTACTTC. The encoded protein is CASSTAAGMGAKNIQYF.

This clonotype was recorded many times. The gene calls are TRBV10-3 and TRBJ2-5, with TRBD1 as a possible D gene (5 bases). Trimming pared 0 bases from V and 2 bases from J, leaving 7 bases between. Germline CDR1 reads ENHRY; CDR2 reads SYGVKD. This CDR3 region has 14 residues. CDR3 coding DNA: TGTGCCATCAGTGAGTCAAGGGGACAAGAGACCCAGTACTTC. Protein product: CAISESRGQETQYF.

In this sample, this clonotype turned up many times. The V gene is TRBV12-3 or TRBV12-4, the J gene TRBJ2-5; the D is unclear. This CDR3 region has 12 residues. V lost 6 bases to trimming and J lost 7 bases, with 12 bases between them. Written as DNA, the CDR3 is TGTGCCAGCAGCCTGAATTTCGGGACCCAGTACTTC. Translating gives CASSLNFGTQYF.

This clonotype was found many times. The gene calls are TRBV3-1 and TRBJ1-6, with 9 bases lining up with TRBD1. This CDR3 region has 15 residues. V lost 1 base and J lost 10; bases outside the gene matches: 5. Germline V gene data show CDR1 as LGHDT and CDR2 as YNNKEL (reference sequence). CDR3 in amino acids: CASSQGDRVGSPLHF. The CDR3 DNA reads as TGTGCCAGCAGCCAAGGGGACAGGGTCGGGTCACCCCTCCACTTT.

This clonotype was picked up many times. The rearrangement links TRBV6-2 or TRBV6-3 to TRBJ2-7, with TRBD1 matching over 7 bases. The V gene end was trimmed by 6 bases and the J gene end by 3 bases; junction bases not matched to a gene: 26. Germline V gives CDR1 MNHEY, CDR2 SVGEGT. There are 20 residues in the CDR3. The CDR3 sequence: CASRKTPTGMGPLAIYEQYF. The CDR3 DNA is TGTGCCAGCAGAAAAACCCCGACAGGGATGGGCCCCCTTGCCATCTACGAGCAGTACTTC.

With respect to this clonotype: Sequence at one end of the junction differs from germline and may be a read error. This chain uses TRBV5-3 with TRBJ2-3; the D gene is possibly TRBD2 (5 bases). TRBV5-3 is reported as an ORF; its role is uncertain. This CDR3 contains 12 residues. The CDR3 DNA is TGTGCCAGCAGCTTGGAGGTGGATACGCAGTATTTT. Its protein is CASSLEVDTQYF.

This clonotype has just a few counts. A far larger clone is one base from this, pointing to a likely read error. The chain is built from TRBV6-8 and TRBJ2-7, with TRBD2 matching 10 bases. CDR1 MNHGY and CDR2 SAAAGT come from the germline V gene. There are 16 residues in the CDR3. The CDR3 sequence: CACSYSLLAGSYEQYF. In nucleotides, the CDR3 is TGTGCCTGCAGTTACTCGTTACTAGCGGGGTCCTACGAGCAGTACTTC.

This chain uses TRBV11-2 with TRBJ2-1; 10 bases are shared with TRBD2. Germline loops: CDR1 SGHAT, CDR2 FQNNGV. The J segment lost 6 bases and the V segment lost 3 bases, leaving 5 bases of the junction unmatched. This CDR3 is built from 15 residues. The DNA of the CDR3 is TGTGCCAGCAGCTTCAGCGGGGGGGCGGGCAATGAGCAGTTCTTC. This gives the protein CASSFSGGAGNEQFF.

Many counts were recorded for this clonotype. The chain links TRBV3-1 to TRBJ2-5; D gene ambiguous. Germline CDR1 is LGHDT and CDR2 is YNNKEL (reference sequence). The V end was cut by 2 bases, the J end by 2 bases, with 6 bases between. CDR3 length equals 13 residues. CDR3 residues: CASSQRAQETQYF. As DNA, the CDR3 is TGTGCCAGCAGCCAACGGGCACAAGAGACCCAGTACTTC.

This clonotype was seen more than once but under ten times. The chain carries TRBV6-8 and TRBJ2-6; D is undetermined. CDR1 and CDR2 (germline): MNHGY, SAAAGT. The ends were cut back, 6 bases at V and 6 bases at J, with 12 bases in the middle. The CDR3 has 14 amino acids. For the CDR3, the DNA is TGTGCCAGCAGCCTTATGGGTACGGCCAACGTCCTGACTTTC. Its protein product is CASSLMGTANVLTF.